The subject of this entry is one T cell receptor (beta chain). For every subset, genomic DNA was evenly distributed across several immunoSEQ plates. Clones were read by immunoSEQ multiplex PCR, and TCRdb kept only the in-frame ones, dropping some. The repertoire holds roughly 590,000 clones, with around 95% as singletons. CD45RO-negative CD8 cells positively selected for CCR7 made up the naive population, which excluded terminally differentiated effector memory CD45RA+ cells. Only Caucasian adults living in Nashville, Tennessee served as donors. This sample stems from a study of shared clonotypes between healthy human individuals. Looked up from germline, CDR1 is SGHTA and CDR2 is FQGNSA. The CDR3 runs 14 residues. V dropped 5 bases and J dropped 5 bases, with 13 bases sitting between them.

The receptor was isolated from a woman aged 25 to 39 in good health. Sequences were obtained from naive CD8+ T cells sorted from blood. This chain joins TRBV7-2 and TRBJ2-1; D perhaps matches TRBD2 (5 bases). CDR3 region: CASSPHAGNNEQFF. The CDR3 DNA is TGTGCCAGCAGCCCCCACGCCGGGAACAATGAGCAGTTCTTC.